This T cell receptor (beta chain) appears in the sequencing data of a study of blood T cell repertoires in COVID-19. Study as a whole: Material from acute and convalescent COVID-19 was sourced from the United States, Italy and Spain. PBMCs, B-cell-depleted T cells, or T cells provided the cDNA or gDNA that made up the material.

The protocol was immunoSEQ multiplex PCR, while the TCRdb copy is restricted to in-frame clones and leaves out a portion. Of around 65,000 clones listed, more than 75% are singletons. The CDR3 runs 15 residues. The ends lost 1 base at V and 3 bases at J; junction bases unmatched: 3. Looked up from germline, CDR1 is MNHEY and CDR2 is SVGAGI. Sequencing input: peripheral blood. The chain links TRBV6-5 to TRBJ2-4; 7 positions agree with TRBD1. This TCR was sampled from a human donor in a cohort sampled during active COVID-19. CDR3 DNA sequence: TGTGCCAGCAGTTACTTTCAGGGGGTCAAAAACATTCAGTACTTC. Translating gives CASSYFQGVKNIQYF.